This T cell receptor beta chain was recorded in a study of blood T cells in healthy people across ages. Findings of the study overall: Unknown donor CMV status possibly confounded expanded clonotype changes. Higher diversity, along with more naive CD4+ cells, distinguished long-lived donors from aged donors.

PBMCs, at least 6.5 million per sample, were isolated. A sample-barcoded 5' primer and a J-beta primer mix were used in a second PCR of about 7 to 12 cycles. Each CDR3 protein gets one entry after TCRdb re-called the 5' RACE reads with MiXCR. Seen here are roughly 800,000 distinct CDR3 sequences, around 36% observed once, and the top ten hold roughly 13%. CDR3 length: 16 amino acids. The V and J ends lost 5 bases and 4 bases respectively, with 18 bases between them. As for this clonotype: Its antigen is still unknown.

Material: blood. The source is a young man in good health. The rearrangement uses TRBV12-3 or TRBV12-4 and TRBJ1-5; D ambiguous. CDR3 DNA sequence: TGTGCCAGCAGTCGAATGGGTTACATTGGGAATCAGCCCCAGCATTTT. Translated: CASSRMGYIGNQPQHF.